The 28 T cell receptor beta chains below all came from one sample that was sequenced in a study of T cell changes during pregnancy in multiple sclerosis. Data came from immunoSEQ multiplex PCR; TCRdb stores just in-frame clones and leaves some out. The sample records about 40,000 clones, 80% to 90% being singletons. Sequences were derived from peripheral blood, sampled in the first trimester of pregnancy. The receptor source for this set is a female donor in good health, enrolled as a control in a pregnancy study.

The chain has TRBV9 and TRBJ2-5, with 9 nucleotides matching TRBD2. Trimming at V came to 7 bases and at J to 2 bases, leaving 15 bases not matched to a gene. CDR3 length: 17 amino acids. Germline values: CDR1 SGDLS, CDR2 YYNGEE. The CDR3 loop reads CASCGPKRGAGQETQYF. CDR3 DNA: TGTGCCAGCTGCGGGCCGAAGCGGGGGGCCGGTCAAGAGACCCAGTACTTC.

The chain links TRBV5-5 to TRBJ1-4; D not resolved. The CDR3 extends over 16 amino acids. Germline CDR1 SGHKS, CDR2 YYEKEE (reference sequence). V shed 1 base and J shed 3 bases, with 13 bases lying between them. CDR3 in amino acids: CASSLQLLQPNEKLFF. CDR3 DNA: TGTGCCAGCAGCTTGCAGCTTTTACAGCCTAATGAAAAACTGTTTTTT.

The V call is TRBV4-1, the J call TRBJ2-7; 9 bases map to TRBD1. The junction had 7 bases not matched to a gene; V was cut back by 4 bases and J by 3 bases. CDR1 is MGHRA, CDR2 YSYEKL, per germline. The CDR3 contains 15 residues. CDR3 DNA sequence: TGCGCCAGCAGCCCAAAGGGACAGGGAAGCTACGAGCAGTACTTC. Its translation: CASSPKGQGSYEQYF.

The CDR3 spells CASSFLDSSYEQYF. The CDR3 DNA reads as TGTGCCAGCAGTTTCCTGGACAGCTCCTACGAGCAGTACTTC. This chain joins TRBV9 and TRBJ2-7; possible D gene TRBD1, 6 bases. Deletions cut 5 bases from V and 0 bases from J, with 12 bases between. Germline V gene sequence: CDR1 SGDLS, CDR2 YYNGEE. CDR3 length: 14 residues.

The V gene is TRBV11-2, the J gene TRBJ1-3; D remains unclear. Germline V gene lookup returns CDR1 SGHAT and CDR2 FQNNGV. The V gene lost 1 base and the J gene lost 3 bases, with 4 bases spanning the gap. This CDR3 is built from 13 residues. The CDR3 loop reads CASSLVIGNTIYF. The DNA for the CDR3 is TGTGCCAGCAGCTTAGTCATTGGAAACACCATATATTTT.

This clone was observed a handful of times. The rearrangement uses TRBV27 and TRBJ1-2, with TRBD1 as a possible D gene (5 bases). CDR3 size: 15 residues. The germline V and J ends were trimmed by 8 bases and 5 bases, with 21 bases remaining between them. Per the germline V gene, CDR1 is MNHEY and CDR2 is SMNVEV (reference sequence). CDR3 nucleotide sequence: TGTGCCAGCGGGATTGTCGTGGGGGGAGGGTATGGCTACACCTTC. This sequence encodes CASGIVVGGGYGYTF.

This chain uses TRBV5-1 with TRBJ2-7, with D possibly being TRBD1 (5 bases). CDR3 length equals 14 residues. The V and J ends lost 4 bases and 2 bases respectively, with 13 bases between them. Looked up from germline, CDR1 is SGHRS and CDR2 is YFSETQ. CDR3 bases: TGCGCCAGCAGCCAATGGTCAGGGACCTACGAGCAGTACTTC. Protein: CASSQWSGTYEQYF.

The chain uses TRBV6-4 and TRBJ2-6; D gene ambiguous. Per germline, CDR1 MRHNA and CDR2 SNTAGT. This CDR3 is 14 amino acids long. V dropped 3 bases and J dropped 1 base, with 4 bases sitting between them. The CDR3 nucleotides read TGTGCCAGCAGTGAGCGTTCTGGGGCCAACGTCCTGACTTTC. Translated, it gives CASSERSGANVLTF.

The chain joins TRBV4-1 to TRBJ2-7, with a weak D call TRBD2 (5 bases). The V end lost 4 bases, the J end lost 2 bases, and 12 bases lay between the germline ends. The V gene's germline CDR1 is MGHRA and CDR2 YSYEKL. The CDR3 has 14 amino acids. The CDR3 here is CASSPRTLTYEQYF. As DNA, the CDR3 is TGCGCCAGCAGCCCCCGGACTCTCACCTACGAGCAGTACTTC.

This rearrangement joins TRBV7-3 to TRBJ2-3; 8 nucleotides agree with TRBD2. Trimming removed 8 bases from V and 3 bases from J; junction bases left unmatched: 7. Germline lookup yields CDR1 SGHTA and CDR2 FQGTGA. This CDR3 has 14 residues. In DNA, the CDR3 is TGTGCCAGCTCTCACCGGGAGGGAACAGATACGCAGTATTTT. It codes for CASSHREGTDTQYF.

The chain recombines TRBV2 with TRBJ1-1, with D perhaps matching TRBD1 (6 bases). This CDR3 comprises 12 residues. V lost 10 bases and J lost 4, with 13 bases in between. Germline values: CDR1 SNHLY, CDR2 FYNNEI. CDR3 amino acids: CATGQGSTEAFF. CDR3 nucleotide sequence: TGTGCCACGGGCCAGGGGAGCACTGAAGCTTTCTTT.

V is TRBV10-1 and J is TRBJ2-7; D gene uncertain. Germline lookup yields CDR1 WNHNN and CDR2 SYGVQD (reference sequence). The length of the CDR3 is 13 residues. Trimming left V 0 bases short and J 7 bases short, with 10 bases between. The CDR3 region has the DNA TGCGCCAGCAGTGAGTCGGGCCTCCTTGAGCAGTACTTC. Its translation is CASSESGLLEQYF.

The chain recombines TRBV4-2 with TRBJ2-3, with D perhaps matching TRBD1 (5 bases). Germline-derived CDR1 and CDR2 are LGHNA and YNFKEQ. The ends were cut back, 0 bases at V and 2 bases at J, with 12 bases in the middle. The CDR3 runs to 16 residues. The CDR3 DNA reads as TGTGCCAGCAGCCAAGAGAGACAGTCCCTCACAGATACGCAGTATTTT. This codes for CASSQERQSLTDTQYF.

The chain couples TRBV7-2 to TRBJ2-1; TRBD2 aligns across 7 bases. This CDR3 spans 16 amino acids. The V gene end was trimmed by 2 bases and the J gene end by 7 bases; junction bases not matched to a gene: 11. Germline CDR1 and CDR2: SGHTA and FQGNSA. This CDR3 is CASSLRAGEGRNEQFF. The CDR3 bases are TGTGCCAGCAGCTTAAGGGCGGGGGAAGGCAGGAATGAGCAGTTCTTC.

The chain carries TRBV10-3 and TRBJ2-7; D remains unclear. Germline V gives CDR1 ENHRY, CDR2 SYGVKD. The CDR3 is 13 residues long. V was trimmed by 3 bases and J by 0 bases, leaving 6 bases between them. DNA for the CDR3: TGTGCCATCAGTGACGGTGTCTCCTACGAGCAGTACTTC. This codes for CAISDGVSYEQYF.

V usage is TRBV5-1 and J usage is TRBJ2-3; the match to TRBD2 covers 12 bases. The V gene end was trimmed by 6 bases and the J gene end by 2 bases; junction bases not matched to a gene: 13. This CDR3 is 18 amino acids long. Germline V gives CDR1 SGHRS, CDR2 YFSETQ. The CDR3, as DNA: TGCGCCAGCACCAGGTCTAGCGGGGGGGCGACGCCCACAGATACGCAGTATTTT. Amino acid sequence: CASTRSSGGATPTDTQYF.

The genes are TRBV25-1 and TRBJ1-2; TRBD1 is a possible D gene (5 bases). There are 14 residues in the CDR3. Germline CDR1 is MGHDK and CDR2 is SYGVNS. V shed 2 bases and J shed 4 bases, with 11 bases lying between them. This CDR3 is CASSENLGAYGYTF. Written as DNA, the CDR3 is TGTGCCAGCAGTGAAAATTTAGGGGCCTATGGCTACACCTTC.

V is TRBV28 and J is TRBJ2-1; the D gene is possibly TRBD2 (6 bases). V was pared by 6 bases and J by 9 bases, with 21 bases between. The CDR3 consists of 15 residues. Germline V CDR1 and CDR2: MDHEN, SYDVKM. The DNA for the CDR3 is TGTGCCAGCAGCACTTACGGGAGCGCTATTGGTGAGCAGTTCTTC. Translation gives CASSTYGSAIGEQFF.

The CDR3 nucleotides are TGTGCCAGCAGTGGATTAGCGGGGGACTCCTACGAGCAGTACTTC. Encoded protein: CASSGLAGDSYEQYF. V usage is TRBV27 and J usage is TRBJ2-7; the match to TRBD2 covers 9 bases. J was trimmed by 0 bases and V by 5 bases; bases with no gene match: 5. There are 15 residues in the CDR3. The germline V gene encodes CDR1 MNHEY and CDR2 SMNVEV (reference sequence).

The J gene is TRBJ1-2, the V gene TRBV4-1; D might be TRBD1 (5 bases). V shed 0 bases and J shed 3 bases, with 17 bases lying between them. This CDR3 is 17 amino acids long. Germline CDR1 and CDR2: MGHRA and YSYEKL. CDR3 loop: CASSQDERWGGDYGYTF. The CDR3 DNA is TGCGCCAGCAGCCAAGACGAAAGGTGGGGGGGGGACTATGGCTACACCTTC.

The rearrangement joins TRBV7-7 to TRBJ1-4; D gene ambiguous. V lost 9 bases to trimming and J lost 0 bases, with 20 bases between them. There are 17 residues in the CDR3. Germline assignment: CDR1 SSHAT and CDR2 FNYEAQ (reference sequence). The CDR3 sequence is CARSGSRWGATNEKLFF. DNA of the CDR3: TGTGCCAGAAGTGGGAGCAGATGGGGAGCAACTAATGAAAAACTGTTTTTT.

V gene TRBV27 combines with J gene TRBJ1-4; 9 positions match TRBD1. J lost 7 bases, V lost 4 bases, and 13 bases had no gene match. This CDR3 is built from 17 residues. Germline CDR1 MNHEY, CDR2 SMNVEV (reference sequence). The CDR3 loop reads CASSSSRNRGLGEKLFF. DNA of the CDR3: TGTGCCAGCAGTTCTTCAAGAAACAGGGGGCTTGGTGAAAAACTGTTTTTT.

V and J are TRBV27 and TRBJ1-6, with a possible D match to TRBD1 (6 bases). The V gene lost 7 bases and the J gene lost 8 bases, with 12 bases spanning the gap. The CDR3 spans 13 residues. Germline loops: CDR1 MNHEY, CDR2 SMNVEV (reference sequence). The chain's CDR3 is CASMPGVDSPLHF. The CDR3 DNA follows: TGTGCCAGCATGCCAGGGGTTGATTCACCCCTCCACTTT.

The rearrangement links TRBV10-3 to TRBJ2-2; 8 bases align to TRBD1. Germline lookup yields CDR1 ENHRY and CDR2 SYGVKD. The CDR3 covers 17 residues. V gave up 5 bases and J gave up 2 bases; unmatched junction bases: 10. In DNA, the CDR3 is TGTGCCATCAGTTTCCCCCCAGGGGGCGCCAACACCGGGGAGCTGTTTTTT. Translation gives CAISFPPGGANTGELFF.

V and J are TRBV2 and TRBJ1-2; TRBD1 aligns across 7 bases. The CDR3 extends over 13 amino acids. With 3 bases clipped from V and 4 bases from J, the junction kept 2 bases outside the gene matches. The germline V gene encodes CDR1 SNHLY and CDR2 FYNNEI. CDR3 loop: CASSETGLYGYTF. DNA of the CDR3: TGTGCCAGCAGTGAGACAGGGCTCTATGGCTACACCTTC.

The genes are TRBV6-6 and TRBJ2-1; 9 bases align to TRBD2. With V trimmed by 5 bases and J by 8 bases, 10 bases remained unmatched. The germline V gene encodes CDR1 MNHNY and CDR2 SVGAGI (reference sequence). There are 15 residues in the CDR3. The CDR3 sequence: CASSISGSLGDEQFF. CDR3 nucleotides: TGTGCCAGCAGTATTAGCGGGAGCCTCGGGGATGAGCAGTTCTTC.

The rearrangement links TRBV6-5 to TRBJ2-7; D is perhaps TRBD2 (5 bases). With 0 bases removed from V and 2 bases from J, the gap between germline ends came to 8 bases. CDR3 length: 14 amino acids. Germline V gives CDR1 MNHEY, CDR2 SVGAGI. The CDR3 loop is CASSYSTGAYEQYF. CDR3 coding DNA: TGTGCCAGCAGTTACTCGACCGGGGCCTACGAGCAGTACTTC.

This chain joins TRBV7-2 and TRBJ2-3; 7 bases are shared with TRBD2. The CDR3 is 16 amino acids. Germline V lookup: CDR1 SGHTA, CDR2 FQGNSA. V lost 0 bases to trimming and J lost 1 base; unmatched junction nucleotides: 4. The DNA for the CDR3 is TGTGCCAGCAGCTTAGCGCTAAGCGGGGGCACAGATACGCAGTATTTT. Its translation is CASSLALSGGTDTQYF.